These T cell receptor beta chains were read from a single sample in a study of blood T cell repertoires in COVID-19. Measured with immunoSEQ multiplex PCR; TCRdb has only the in-frame clones, and not every one. The data contain approximately 180,000 clones, roughly 80% of them singletons. Sequencing input: PBMCs or T cells enriched from blood (not recorded which). These TCRs come from an older woman with acute COVID-19. CDR3s include the opening cysteine and the closing phenylalanine or tryptophan.

CASSQGSDSDRETQYF	TRBV3-1/TRBV3-2	TRBJ2-5
CASSLVGGGGETQYF	TRBV7-9	TRBJ2-5
CASSYSRTDLNTEAFF	TRBV6-2/TRBV6-3	TRBJ1-1
CASGWGPNQPQHF	TRBV27	TRBJ1-5
CASSVALATYNEQFF	TRBV9	TRBJ2-1
CASSLAGESHEQYF	TRBV6-2/TRBV6-3	TRBJ2-7
CASSRRTAYNSPLHF	TRBV6-5	TRBJ1-6
CAISESPSGNYEQYF	TRBV10-3	TRBJ2-7
CASSIPITGGGTNF	TRBV19	TRBJ2-4
CASSQEQGATEAFF	TRBV4-2	TRBJ1-1
CATSYRVSHEQYF	TRBV15	TRBJ2-7
CASNSGNQPQHF	TRBV28	TRBJ1-5
CASSGGHGTGELFF	TRBV18	TRBJ2-2
CASSSRRGEFYGYTF	TRBV7-9	TRBJ1-2
CATSDTPGQGAYNEQFF	TRBV24-1	TRBJ2-1
CASSPQGSGNTIYF	TRBV5-1	TRBJ1-3
CASTEFSGRAPGELFF	TRBV19	TRBJ2-2
CASSQAAGATSEAFF	TRBV4-1	TRBJ1-1
CASSVGPGDTEAFF	TRBV9	TRBJ1-1